Following are 16 T cell receptor beta chains from one sample sequenced in a study of blood T cell repertoires in COVID-19. Generated by immunoSEQ multiplex PCR, the TCRdb table keeps only in-frame clones and is missing some. The sample has 90,000 to 100,000 clones; around nine tenths are singletons. Sequenced input: peripheral blood. The receptors originated from a human donor in a cohort sampled during active COVID-19.

This chain uses TRBV18 with TRBJ1-2, with 9 bases that match TRBD1. CDR1 is KGHSH, CDR2 LQKENI, per germline. After removal of 3 bases from V and 3 bases from J, the junction contained 5 bases not matched to a gene. There are 15 residues in the CDR3. The CDR3 DNA follows: TGTGCCAGCTCACCTACGGGACAGGGCGACTATGGCTACACCTTC. Translating it yields CASSPTGQGDYGYTF.

The V gene is TRBV4-1, the J gene TRBJ2-7, with 10 bases matching TRBD1. CDR3 size: 14 residues. Germline V lookup: CDR1 MGHRA, CDR2 YSYEKL. J gave up 5 bases and V 4 bases, and 5 bases lay outside the gene matches. The CDR3 sequence: CASSLLTGGHEQYF. The CDR3 nucleotides read TGCGCCAGCAGCCTGTTGACAGGGGGCCACGAGCAGTACTTC.

This clone was observed once. This chain joins TRBV6-5 and TRBJ1-2, with D uncertain. CDR1 MNHEY and CDR2 SVGAGI come from the germline V gene. The V gene lost 10 bases and the J gene lost 3 bases, with 6 bases spanning the gap. The CDR3 is 10 amino acids. The CDR3 loop reads CANGDYGYTF. Written as DNA, the CDR3 is TGTGCCAACGGGGACTATGGCTACACCTTC.

The chain employs TRBV20-1 and TRBJ1-2; tentatively, D is TRBD1 (6 bases). V was trimmed by 3 bases and J by 6 bases, leaving 14 bases between them. Germline V gene data show CDR1 as DFQATT and CDR2 as SNEGSKA (reference sequence). CDR3 size: 13 residues. CDR3 protein: CSASPTGLDGYTF. The CDR3 DNA is TGCAGTGCTAGTCCAACAGGGCTCGATGGCTACACCTTC.

The chain couples TRBV4-1 to TRBJ1-2; D gene ambiguous. The CDR3 sequence is 13 residues long. Germline V gene data show CDR1 as MGHRA and CDR2 as YSYEKL. Trimming cost V 1 base and J 1 base, with 4 bases left between them. CDR3 in amino acids: CASSQGDNYGYTF. CDR3 nucleotides: TGCGCCAGCAGCCAAGGAGATAACTATGGCTACACCTTC.

J is TRBJ2-1 and V is TRBV27; tentative D call: TRBD2 (6 bases). Germline values: CDR1 MNHEY, CDR2 SMNVEV (reference sequence). Trimming took 6 bases from V and 3 from J, leaving 21 bases between them. There are 17 residues in the CDR3. The CDR3 DNA reads as TGTGCCAGCAGCAACCCTAGCGAACATCTACTCTACAATGAGCAGTTCTTC. Translating it yields CASSNPSEHLLYNEQFF.

V usage is TRBV27 and J usage is TRBJ2-2; the D gene is possibly TRBD2 (5 bases). This CDR3 is built from 14 residues. Germline loops: CDR1 MNHEY, CDR2 SMNVEV (reference sequence). V was trimmed by 2 bases and J by 3 bases, leaving 7 bases between them. CDR3 nucleotide sequence: TGTGCCAGCAGTTTAAGGCGGGACACCGGGGAGCTGTTTTTT. Translation gives CASSLRRDTGELFF.

The chain couples TRBV5-1 to TRBJ1-2, with D possibly TRBD1 on 5 matching bases. V lost 6 bases, J lost 2 bases, and 14 bases lay in between. Germline CDR1 reads SGHRS; CDR2 reads YFSETQ. The CDR3 runs to 14 residues. DNA of the CDR3: TGCGCCAGCAAAACTGACAGCTCCAACTATGGCTACACCTTC. Translating it yields CASKTDSSNYGYTF.

The chain links TRBV2 to TRBJ1-3; tentative D call: TRBD1 (5 bases). The germline V gene has CDR1 SNHLY and CDR2 FYNNEI. The CDR3 length is 15 residues. The V and J ends lost 0 bases and 0 bases respectively, with 6 bases between them. In DNA form, the CDR3 reads TGTGCCAGCAGTGAAGCGCAGGGCTCTGGAAACACCATATATTTT. Translating gives CASSEAQGSGNTIYF.

J is TRBJ1-1 and V is TRBV18, with TRBD1 as a possible D gene (5 bases). Trimming took 2 bases from V and 4 from J, leaving 8 bases between them. CDR1 is KGHSH and CDR2 is LQKENI in the germline V gene. CDR3 length equals 13 residues. CDR3 region: CASSPSGPTEAFF. The CDR3 nucleotides are TGTGCCAGCTCACCATCAGGGCCCACTGAAGCTTTCTTT.

This clone occurred a few times. The V call is TRBV14, the J call TRBJ1-4, with 10 positions matching TRBD1. The CDR3 is 16 amino acids. The germline V gene has CDR1 SGHDN and CDR2 FVKESK. Trimming removed 0 bases from V and 8 bases from J; junction bases left unmatched: 6. DNA of the CDR3: TGTGCCAGCAGCCAAGATATTGGGGACAGGGGAGAAAAACTGTTTTTT. Its translation is CASSQDIGDRGEKLFF.

V is TRBV6-5 and J is TRBJ1-2, with TRBD1 matching over 7 bases. This CDR3 region has 13 residues. From germline, CDR1 is MNHEY and CDR2 SVGAGI. Trimming at V came to 7 bases and at J to 4 bases, leaving 6 bases not matched to a gene. Here the CDR3 DNA reads TGTGCCAGCACCAACCCAGGGGGCTATGGCTACACCTTC. Translation gives CASTNPGGYGYTF.

The CDR3, as DNA: TGTGCCACCAGCCGGGACAGGGGGCATCTCGGGCCCATATATTTT. This codes for CATSRDRGHLGPIYF. V and J are TRBV19 and TRBJ1-3; TRBD1 matches at 12 bases. Germline loops: CDR1 LNHDA, CDR2 SQIVND (reference sequence). V lost 10 bases and J lost 11; bases outside the gene matches: 15. CDR3 size: 15 residues.

The chain recombines TRBV10-2 with TRBJ2-1; D is perhaps TRBD2 (5 bases). The V gene lost 8 bases and the J gene lost 4 bases, with 15 bases spanning the gap. This CDR3 is built from 14 residues. The germline V gene encodes CDR1 WSHSY and CDR2 SAAADI. The CDR3 here is CASGLGVRYNEQFF. The CDR3 DNA is TGCGCCAGCGGGCTCGGGGTGCGATACAATGAGCAGTTCTTC.

The rearrangement joins TRBV7-9 to TRBJ2-2; D is perhaps TRBD2 (5 bases). The CDR3 has 14 amino acids. The V end lost 2 bases, the J end lost 4 bases, and 8 bases lay between the germline ends. Per the germline V gene, CDR1 is SEHNR and CDR2 is FQNEAQ (reference sequence). The CDR3 here is CASSLLATTGELFF. CDR3 nucleotides: TGTGCCAGCAGCTTATTAGCGACCACCGGGGAGCTGTTTTTT.

CDR3 in amino acids: CASSGAQGYYGYTF. The CDR3 bases are TGTGCCAGCTCGGGGGCCCAGGGGTACTATGGCTACACCTTC. The V call is TRBV18, the J call TRBJ1-2, with a possible D match to TRBD1 (6 bases). The CDR3 covers 14 residues. CDR1 and CDR2 (germline): KGHSH, LQKENI. Trimming removed 6 bases at V and 3 bases at J, with 14 bases between.